The 22 T cell receptor beta chains below all came from one sample that was sequenced in a study of glioma-infiltrating T cells after dendritic cell vaccination. Using immunoSEQ multiplex PCR, the repertoire was profiled, and TCRdb retains in-frame clones only, with some absent. The sample includes approximately 100,000 clones, roughly 76% of them seen just once. The specimen was blood, collected before dendritic cell vaccination. These receptors came from a human donor with glioblastoma.

This chain uses TRBV6-6 with TRBJ1-1; D gene ambiguous. The CDR3 sequence is 13 residues long. Germline CDR1 and CDR2: MNHNY and SVGAGI (reference sequence). Trimming cost V 0 bases and J 5 bases, with 7 bases left between them. CDR3 loop: CASSYSSATEAFF. The DNA of the CDR3 is TGTGCCAGCAGTTACTCTTCAGCGACTGAAGCTTTCTTT.

The rearrangement uses TRBV7-2 and TRBJ2-7; TRBD1 matches 9 bases. J lost 4 bases, V lost 2 bases, and 3 bases had no gene match. The length of the CDR3 is 14 residues. Germline V lookup: CDR1 SGHTA, CDR2 FQGNSA. This CDR3 reads CASSLRQGGYEQYF. The CDR3 DNA is TGTGCCAGCAGCTTACGACAGGGGGGGTACGAGCAGTACTTC.

The chain recombines TRBV2 with TRBJ2-2; D unclear. The CDR3 is 13 residues long. Trimming shortened V by 8 bases and J by 4 bases, and 11 bases separated the two germline ends. Germline CDR1 SNHLY, CDR2 FYNNEI. The CDR3 DNA is TGTGCCAGCCGGAAGACGGGCACCGGGGAGCTGTTTTTT. Translated, it gives CASRKTGTGELFF.

The V gene is TRBV11-2, the J gene TRBJ2-1; D perhaps matches TRBD2 (6 bases). The V gene lost 3 bases and the J gene lost 4 bases, with 10 bases spanning the gap. The CDR3 spans 14 residues. The germline V gene encodes CDR1 SGHAT and CDR2 FQNNGV. This chain's CDR3 is CASSLAAGYNEQFF. CDR3 coding DNA: TGTGCCAGCAGCTTGGCCGCGGGATACAATGAGCAGTTCTTC.

This rearrangement joins TRBV30 to TRBJ1-1; the match to TRBD1 covers 9 bases. CDR1 and CDR2 (germline): GTSNPN, SVGIG (reference sequence). J gave up 5 bases and V 7 bases, and 11 bases lay outside the gene matches. The CDR3 consists of 14 residues. The CDR3: CAYAGQGFVTEAFF. CDR3 in DNA: TGTGCCTACGCGGGACAGGGCTTTGTTACTGAAGCTTTCTTT.

The chain combines TRBV25-1 with TRBJ2-7; 8 nucleotides match TRBD1. CDR3 length: 13 residues. Trimming at V came to 5 bases and at J to 3 bases, leaving 3 bases not matched to a gene. In germline, CDR1 is MGHDK, CDR2 SYGVNS. The CDR3 DNA follows: TGTGCCAGCAGTCCTGGACAGGGCTACGAGCAGTACTTC. This encodes CASSPGQGYEQYF.

This chain joins TRBV27 and TRBJ2-1; 10 bases line up with TRBD2. The CDR3 loop spans 19 amino acids. J was trimmed by 5 bases and V by 1 base; bases with no gene match: 14. The germline V gene encodes CDR1 MNHEY and CDR2 SMNVEV (reference sequence). The CDR3 nucleotides read TGTGCCAGCAGTTTATATGGGACTAGCGCCGGGGTCGGGAACAATGAGCAGTTCTTC. Translating gives CASSLYGTSAGVGNNEQFF.

The chain couples TRBV13 to TRBJ2-5; a possible D gene is TRBD2 (6 bases). The CDR3 spans 15 residues. Per germline, CDR1 PRHDT and CDR2 FYEKMQ (reference sequence). V shed 1 base and J shed 0 bases, with 9 bases lying between them. The CDR3 DNA is TGTGCCAGCAGCTTAGCGGGGGAGTACCAAGAGACCCAGTACTTC. Translated, it gives CASSLAGEYQETQYF.

This chain links TRBV6-4 with TRBJ2-1, with 7 bases fitting TRBD2. CDR1 is MRHNA, CDR2 SNTAGT, per germline. This CDR3 region has 13 residues. V lost 0 bases and J lost 10; bases outside the gene matches: 3. CDR3 sequence (DNA): TGTGCCAGCAGTGACTCTCCGGGGGGAGAGCAGTTCTTC. This gives the protein CASSDSPGGEQFF.

The CDR3 DNA follows: TGTGCCAGCAGTTACGGTCGACTCGTAGGCTACACCTTC. Its protein product is CASSYGRLVGYTF. The V gene is TRBV6-6, the J gene TRBJ1-2; D unresolved. V dropped 2 bases and J dropped 8 bases, with 12 bases sitting between them. The germline V gene has CDR1 MNHNY and CDR2 SVGAGI (reference sequence). The CDR3 runs to 13 residues.

The chain has TRBV19 and TRBJ1-1; TRBD1 aligns across 7 bases. Trimming removed 11 bases from V and 0 bases from J; junction bases left unmatched: 3. CDR3 length equals 12 residues. Germline lookup yields CDR1 LNHDA and CDR2 SQIVND (reference sequence). CDR3 sequence: CASGQMNTEAFF. The CDR3, as DNA: TGTGCCTCGGGACAGATGAACACTGAAGCTTTCTTT. The complete variable domain, with remaining parts taken from reference TRBV19 and TRBJ1-1, reads DGGITQSPKYLFRKEGQNVTLSCEQNLNHDAMYWYRQDPGQGLRLIYYSQIVNDFQKGDIAEGYSVSREKKESFPLTVTSAQKNPTAFYLCASGQMNTEAFFGQGTRLTVV.

This clone was seen only once. The chain carries TRBV12-5 and TRBJ2-7; 12 bases align to TRBD2. After removal of 0 bases from V and 6 bases from J, the junction contained 6 bases not matched to a gene. CDR1 is LGHNT, CDR2 FRNRAP, per germline. This CDR3 spans 16 amino acids. The DNA for the CDR3 is TGTGCTAGTGGTTTGGTAGGGCTAGCGGGGGGGTTCGAGCAGTACTTC. Amino acid sequence: CASGLVGLAGGFEQYF.

This chain uses TRBV11-3 with TRBJ2-3; D possibly corresponds to TRBD1 (5 bases). The CDR3 loop spans 12 amino acids. The germline V gene encodes CDR1 SGHNT and CDR2 YENEEA. V lost 6 bases and J 5 bases, leaving 9 bases between the germline ends. The CDR3 reads CASSRQGDTQYF. In nucleotides, the CDR3 is TGTGCCAGCAGTCGGCAGGGAGATACGCAGTATTTT.

There are a few counts of this clone. V usage is TRBV6-1 and J usage is TRBJ2-7; a weak D match, TRBD1 (5 bases). The CDR3 contains 13 residues. The V end lost 6 bases, the J end lost 3 bases, and 12 bases lay between the germline ends. The V gene's germline CDR1 is MNHNS and CDR2 SASEGT. The CDR3 bases are TGTGCCAGCAGACCCGCCAGGGACTACGAGCAGTACTTC. Translating it yields CASRPARDYEQYF.

The chain employs TRBV6-1 and TRBJ2-7, with D unresolved. The V gene lost 3 bases and the J gene lost 1 base, with 7 bases spanning the gap. The length of the CDR3 is 13 residues. Per germline, CDR1 MNHNS and CDR2 SASEGT. Here the CDR3 reads CASSDDNSYEQYF. Written as DNA, the CDR3 is TGTGCCAGCAGTGATGACAATTCCTACGAGCAGTACTTC.

The genes are TRBV18 and TRBJ2-7; the match to TRBD1 covers 8 bases. There are 16 residues in the CDR3. Germline loops: CDR1 KGHSH, CDR2 LQKENI. The junction had 10 bases not matched to a gene; V was cut back by 6 bases and J by 0 bases. CDR3 nucleotides: TGTGCCAGCTCTACCAGGCAGGGGGCGAGCTCCTACGAGCAGTACTTC. Its protein is CASSTRQGASSYEQYF.

The sample holds a few counts of this clone. This sequence joins TRBV6-5 and TRBJ2-2; the D is unclear. CDR3 length: 14 amino acids. Per the germline V gene, CDR1 is MNHEY and CDR2 is SVGAGI. V was clipped by 5 bases and J by 4 bases, with 11 bases between them. The CDR3 coding sequence is TGTGCCAGCAGTAGAAACCGCGCCACCGGGGAGCTGTTTTTT. Encoded protein: CASSRNRATGELFF.

V is TRBV27 and J is TRBJ2-7, with no clear D. Germline assignment: CDR1 MNHEY and CDR2 SMNVEV (reference sequence). Trimming removed 8 bases from V and 4 bases from J, with 15 bases in between. This CDR3 is built from 13 residues. CDR3 DNA sequence: TGTGCCAGCGCGGCCTCCTCAGCGTACGAGCAGTACTTC. This translates into CASAASSAYEQYF.

The J gene is TRBJ2-7, the V gene TRBV4-1; 10 bases are shared with TRBD1. J gave up 9 bases and V 2 bases, and 13 bases lay outside the gene matches. This CDR3 spans 16 amino acids. Germline CDR1 is MGHRA and CDR2 is YSYEKL. CDR3 nucleotide sequence: TGCGCCAGCAGCCAACCCCTCGACAGGGGGCATCGGTGGCAGTACTTC. Translated, it gives CASSQPLDRGHRWQYF.

The rearrangement uses TRBV5-1 and TRBJ2-1; 9 bases map to TRBD1. The CDR3 is 14 residues long. The ends lost 1 base at V and 7 bases at J; junction bases unmatched: 3. The germline V gene encodes CDR1 SGHRS and CDR2 YFSETQ. CDR3 protein: CASSLYGTGNEQFF. In nucleotides, the CDR3 is TGCGCCAGCAGCTTGTACGGGACAGGGAATGAGCAGTTCTTC.

The V and J genes are TRBV4-1 and TRBJ2-5; D perhaps matches TRBD1 (5 bases). V was pared by 5 bases and J by 1 base, with 8 bases between. Germline V gives CDR1 MGHRA, CDR2 YSYEKL. This CDR3 comprises 13 residues. The CDR3 is CASSRGPQETQYF. The CDR3 nucleotides are TGCGCCAGCAGCAGGGGTCCCCAAGAGACCCAGTACTTC.

The gene calls are TRBV7-2 and TRBJ2-5; D not resolved. Germline CDR1 SGHTA, CDR2 FQGNSA. The CDR3 spans 11 residues. Deletions cut 5 bases from V and 7 bases from J, with 8 bases between. The chain's CDR3 is CASSDKRTQYF. The DNA of the CDR3 is TGTGCCAGCAGCGACAAGAGGACCCAGTACTTC. The entire variable domain, with the rest obtained from reference TRBV7-2 and TRBJ2-5, is as follows: GAGVSQSPSNKVTEKGKDVELRCDPISGHTALYWYRQSLGQGLEFLIYFQGNSAPDKSGLPSDRFSAERTGGSVSTLTIQRTQQEDSAVYLCASSDKRTQYFGPGTRLLVL.